The T cell receptor (beta chain) under discussion was sequenced for a study of cytomegalovirus exposure and HLA in healthy donors. Notes on the study in general: According to an earlier analysis, most TCR beta V segments yielded productive rearrangements about 90% or about 30% of the time.

The PCR employed 60 Vbeta primers together with 13 Jbeta primers. Libraries were prepared by immunoSEQ multiplex PCR; TCRdb keeps only in-frame clonotypes and omits some of them. Altogether tens of thousands of clones are present, almost 75% being singletons, with the ten largest covering 4.5% to 5.5%. Concerning this clone itself: Antigen specificity is unknown.

V was clipped by 5 bases and J by 0 bases; unmatched bases: 3. Germline V CDR1 and CDR2: LGHNA, YNFKEQ. The CDR3 extends over 15 amino acids. The rearrangement joins TRBV4-2 to TRBJ2-2, with 7 bases matching TRBD2. This TCR was recovered from a man aged 45-65 years in good health and CMV-seronegative. Material: PBMCs. CDR3 in amino acids: CASSAGGTNTGELFF. CDR3 bases: TGTGCCAGCAGCGCCGGGGGGACGAACACCGGGGAGCTGTTTTTT.